This T cell receptor (beta chain) was sequenced in a study of OX40 agonist ivuxolimab in advanced cancers. Study in general: The dose-escalation group included hepatocellular carcinoma, melanoma, renal cell carcinoma and head and neck cancer. Study-wide findings and caveats: Low normalized T-cell clonal expansion was additionally recorded for some nonresponders.

Note on this clone: Its antigen is unknown.

Trimming cost V 2 bases and J 5 bases, with 8 bases left between them. Per germline, CDR1 LGHNA and CDR2 YSLEER. This CDR3 has 13 amino acids. Generated by immunoSEQ multiplex PCR, the TCRdb table keeps only in-frame clones and is missing some. Of about 64,000 clones listed, about 91% were seen once; the top ten hold approximately 3%. This clonotype was sampled from an adult with an advanced solid tumor such as melanoma, head and neck, liver or kidney cancer. The chain uses TRBV4-3 and TRBJ2-3; no clear D. The input for sequencing was CD4+ or CD8+ T cells sorted from blood, taken in a trial of the OX40 agonist ivuxolimab. This CDR3 reads CASSQQELDTQYF. The CDR3 region has the DNA TGCGCCAGCAGCCAACAAGAGCTAGATACGCAGTATTTT.